The 12 T cell receptor beta chains presented below share a single source sample, sequenced in a study of blood T cell repertoires in COVID-19. Repertoires were generated with immunoSEQ multiplex PCR, while TCRdb's copy carries only in-frame clones and drops some. Among approximately 300,000 clones listed, roughly 90% were seen once. The sequenced sample consisted of peripheral blood. The receptors stem from a woman aged 25 to 39 with COVID-19, enrolled during active disease.

V gene TRBV30 combines with J gene TRBJ1-2; D might be TRBD1 (5 bases). Germline loops: CDR1 GTSNPN, CDR2 SVGIG (reference sequence). The germline V and J ends were trimmed by 5 bases and 4 bases, with 17 bases remaining between them. CDR3 length: 14 amino acids. The CDR3 sequence: CAWGTYPGVYGYTF. The CDR3 nucleotides are TGTGCCTGGGGTACTTATCCGGGGGTCTATGGCTACACCTTC.

The J gene is TRBJ1-5, the V gene TRBV30; TRBD1 might be the D (6 bases). CDR3 length: 13 amino acids. Germline CDR1 and CDR2: GTSNPN and SVGIG (reference sequence). V shed 3 bases and J shed 7 bases, with 13 bases lying between them. The CDR3: CAWSRGPRQPQHF. CDR3 nucleotides: TGTGCCTGGAGCAGGGGTCCTAGGCAGCCCCAGCATTTT. Filled out from reference TRBV30 and TRBJ1-5, the complete variable domain reads SQTIHQWPATLVQPVGSPLSLECTVEGTSNPNLYWYRQAAGRGLQLLFYSVGIGQISSEVPQNLSASRPQDRQFILSSKKLLLSDSGFYLCAWSRGPRQPQHFGDGTRLSIL.

This rearrangement joins TRBV28 to TRBJ1-6; D possibly corresponds to TRBD1 (5 bases). The germline V and J ends were trimmed by 5 bases and 9 bases, with 11 bases remaining between them. The CDR3 covers 13 residues. Germline V gives CDR1 MDHEN, CDR2 SYDVKM. CDR3 in DNA: TGTGCCAGCAGTCCCAGGGTGGTTTCACCCCTCCACTTT. Residues: CASSPRVVSPLHF.

This chain uses TRBV7-3 with TRBJ2-1; 15 bases agree with TRBD2. The germline V gene has CDR1 SGHTA and CDR2 FQGTGA. Trimming took 4 bases from V and 7 from J; bases not matched to a gene: 2. The CDR3 totals 15 residues. CDR3 amino acids: CASSSGLAGGNEQFF. The CDR3 bases are TGTGCCAGCAGCTCCGGACTAGCGGGAGGGAATGAGCAGTTCTTC.

The V gene is TRBV28, the J gene TRBJ1-1; D not resolved. The V gene lost 1 base and the J gene lost 0 bases, with 9 bases spanning the gap. CDR1 is MDHEN, CDR2 SYDVKM, per germline. The CDR3 runs to 15 residues. This CDR3 reads CASSLLSVMNTEAFF. CDR3 in DNA: TGTGCCAGCAGTTTATTATCGGTAATGAACACTGAAGCTTTCTTT.

The gene calls are TRBV4-3 and TRBJ1-5; tentative D call: TRBD1 (5 bases). The CDR3 covers 15 residues. The germline gives CDR1 LGHNA, CDR2 YSLEER. V was cut by 0 bases and J by 4 bases, with 10 bases left in between. CDR3 sequence reads: CASSQDWGVNQPQHF. The CDR3 nucleotides read TGCGCCAGCAGCCAAGATTGGGGGGTGAATCAGCCCCAGCATTTT.

This clone was detected only once. The chain carries TRBV27 and TRBJ1-1; TRBD1 matches at 7 bases. In germline, CDR1 is MNHEY, CDR2 SMNVEV (reference sequence). The V segment lost 5 bases and the J segment 0 bases; nucleotides outside the gene matches: 6. The CDR3 runs 15 residues. The CDR3 DNA is TGTGCCAGCAGTCCCCTGACAGGGATGAACACTGAAGCTTTCTTT. It specifies CASSPLTGMNTEAFF.

The CDR3, as DNA: TGTGCCAGCAGCCAACCACCCAGGGAGACCCAGTACTTC. Translation gives CASSQPPRETQYF. The chain carries TRBV3-1 (or the pseudogene TRBV3-2) and TRBJ2-5; no clear D. This CDR3 contains 13 residues. In germline, CDR1 is LGHDT, CDR2 YNNKEL (reference sequence). The germline V and J ends were trimmed by 2 bases and 5 bases, with 9 bases remaining between them.

V gene TRBV10-3 combines with J gene TRBJ2-1; TRBD2 agrees at 11 bases. CDR1 ENHRY and CDR2 SYGVKD come from the germline V gene. Trimming took 1 base from V and 5 from J; bases not matched to a gene: 1. The CDR3 length is 15 residues. The CDR3, as DNA: TGTGCCATCAGTGAGTTGGGACTAGCGGACAATGAGCAGTTCTTC. Its protein product is CAISELGLADNEQFF.

This chain uses TRBV19 with TRBJ2-7; 7 positions agree with TRBD1. The CDR3 length is 13 residues. The ends lost 4 bases at V and 7 bases at J; junction bases unmatched: 7. Germline CDR1 reads LNHDA; CDR2 reads SQIVND (reference sequence). In DNA, the CDR3 is TGTGCCAGTAGTAGTCCCCCAGGGGGAGAGCAGTACTTC. Protein product: CASSSPPGGEQYF.

J is TRBJ1-2 and V is TRBV6-5; D remains unclear. The germline CDR1 and CDR2 sequences are MNHEY and SVGAGI. The CDR3 is 14 residues long. V lost 6 bases to trimming and J lost 8 bases, with 19 bases between them. The CDR3, as DNA: TGTGCCAGCAGCCCAAGCCCGATAACTAAAGGCTACACCTTC. Protein: CASSPSPITKGYTF.

The rearrangement links TRBV5-1 to TRBJ2-7, with D uncertain. The CDR3 runs to 14 residues. V was shortened by 5 bases and J by 0 bases, with 12 bases between the two germline ends. From germline, CDR1 is SGHRS and CDR2 YFSETQ. In nucleotides, the CDR3 is TGCGCCAGCAGTAGAACTGTGAGCTCCTACGAGCAGTACTTC. This translates into CASSRTVSSYEQYF. Complete variable domain (other parts from reference TRBV5-1 and TRBJ2-7): KAGVTQTPRYLIKTRGQQVTLSCSPISGHRSVSWYQQTPGQGLQFLFEYFSETQRNKGNFPGRFSGRQFSNSRSEMNVSTLELGDSALYLCASSRTVSSYEQYFGPGTRLTVT.